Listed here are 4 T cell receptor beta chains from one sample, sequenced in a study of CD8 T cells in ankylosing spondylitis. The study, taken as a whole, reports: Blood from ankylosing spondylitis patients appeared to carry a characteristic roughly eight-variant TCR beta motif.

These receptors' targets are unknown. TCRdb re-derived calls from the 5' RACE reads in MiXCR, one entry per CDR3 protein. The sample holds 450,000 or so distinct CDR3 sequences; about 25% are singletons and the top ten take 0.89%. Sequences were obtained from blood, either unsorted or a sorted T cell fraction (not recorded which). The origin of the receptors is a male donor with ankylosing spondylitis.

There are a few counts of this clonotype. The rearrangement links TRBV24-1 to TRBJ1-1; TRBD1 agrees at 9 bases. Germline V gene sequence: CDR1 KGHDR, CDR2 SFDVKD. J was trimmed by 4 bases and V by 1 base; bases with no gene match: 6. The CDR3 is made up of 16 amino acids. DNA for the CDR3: TGTGCCACCAGTGATTTTAGCACAGGGGGCCCCACTGAAGCTTTCTTT. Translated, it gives CATSDFSTGGPTEAFF.

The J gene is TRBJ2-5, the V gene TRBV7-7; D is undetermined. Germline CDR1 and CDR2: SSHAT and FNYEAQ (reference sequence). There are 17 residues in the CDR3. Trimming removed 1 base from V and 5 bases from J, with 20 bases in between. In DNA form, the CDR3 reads TGTGCCAGCAGCTTAGAATCGCGGCTAGGCGCATCGGAGACCCAGTACTTC. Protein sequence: CASSLESRLGASETQYF.

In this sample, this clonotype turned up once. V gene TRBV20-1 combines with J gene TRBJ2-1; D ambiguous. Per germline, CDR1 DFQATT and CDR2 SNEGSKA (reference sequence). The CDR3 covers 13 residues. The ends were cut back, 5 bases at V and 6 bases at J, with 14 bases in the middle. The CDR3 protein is CSAPPPAANEQFF. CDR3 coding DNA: TGCAGTGCTCCTCCCCCCGCGGCCAATGAGCAGTTCTTC.

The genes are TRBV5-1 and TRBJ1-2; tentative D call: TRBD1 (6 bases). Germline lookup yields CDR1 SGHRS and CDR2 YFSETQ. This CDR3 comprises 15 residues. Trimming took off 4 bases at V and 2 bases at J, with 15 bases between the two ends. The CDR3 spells CASSLGGGVNYGYTF. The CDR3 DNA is TGCGCCAGCAGCCTCGGGGGCGGCGTAAACTATGGCTACACCTTC. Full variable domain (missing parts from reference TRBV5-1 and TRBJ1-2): KAGVTQTPRYLIKTRGQQVTLSCSPISGHRSVSWYQQTPGQGLQFLFEYFSETQRNKGNFPGRFSGRQFSNSRSEMNVSTLELGDSALYLCASSLGGGVNYGYTFGSGTRLTVV.